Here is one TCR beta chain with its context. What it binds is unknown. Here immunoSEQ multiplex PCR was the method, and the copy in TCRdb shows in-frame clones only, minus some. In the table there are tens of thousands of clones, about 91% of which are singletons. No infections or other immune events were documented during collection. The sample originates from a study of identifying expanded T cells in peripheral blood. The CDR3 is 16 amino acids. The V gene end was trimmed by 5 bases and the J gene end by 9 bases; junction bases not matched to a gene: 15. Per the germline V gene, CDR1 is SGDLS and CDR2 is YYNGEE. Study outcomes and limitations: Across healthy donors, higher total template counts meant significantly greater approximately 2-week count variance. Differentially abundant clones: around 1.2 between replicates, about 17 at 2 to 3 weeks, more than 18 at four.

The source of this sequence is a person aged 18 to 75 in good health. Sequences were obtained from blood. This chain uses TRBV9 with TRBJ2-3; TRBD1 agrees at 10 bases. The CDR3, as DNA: TGTGCCAGCAGTGTCACTCCCGGGACAGGGGTCACCACGCAGTATTTT. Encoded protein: CASSVTPGTGVTTQYF.